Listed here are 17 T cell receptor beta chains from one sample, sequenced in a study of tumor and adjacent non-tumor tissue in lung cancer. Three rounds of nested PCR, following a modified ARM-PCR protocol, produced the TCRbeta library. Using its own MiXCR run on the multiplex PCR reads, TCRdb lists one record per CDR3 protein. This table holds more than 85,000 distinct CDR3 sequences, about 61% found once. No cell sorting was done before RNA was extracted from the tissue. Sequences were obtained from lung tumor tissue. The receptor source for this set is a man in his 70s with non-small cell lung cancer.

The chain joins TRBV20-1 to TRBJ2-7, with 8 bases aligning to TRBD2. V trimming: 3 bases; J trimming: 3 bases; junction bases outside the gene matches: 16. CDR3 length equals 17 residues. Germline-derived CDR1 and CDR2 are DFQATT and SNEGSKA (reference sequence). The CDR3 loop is CSASGGLAAGARYEQYF. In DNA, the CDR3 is TGCAGTGCTAGTGGAGGTCTGGCAGCGGGGGCCCGCTACGAGCAGTACTTC.

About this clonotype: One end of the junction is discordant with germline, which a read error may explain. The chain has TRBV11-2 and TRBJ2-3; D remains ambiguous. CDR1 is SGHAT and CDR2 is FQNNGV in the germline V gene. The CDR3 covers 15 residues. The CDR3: CASILDVTHTDTQYF. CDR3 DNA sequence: TGTGCCAGCATCTTAGACGTTACCCACACAGATACGCAGTATTTT.

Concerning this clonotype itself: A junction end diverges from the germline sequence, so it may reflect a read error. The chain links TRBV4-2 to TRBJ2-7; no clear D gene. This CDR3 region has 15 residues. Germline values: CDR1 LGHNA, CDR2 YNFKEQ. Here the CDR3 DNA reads TGTGCCAGTAGCCCTCCTATAGGGAACTCGAACGAGCAGTACTTC. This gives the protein CASSPPIGNSNEQYF.

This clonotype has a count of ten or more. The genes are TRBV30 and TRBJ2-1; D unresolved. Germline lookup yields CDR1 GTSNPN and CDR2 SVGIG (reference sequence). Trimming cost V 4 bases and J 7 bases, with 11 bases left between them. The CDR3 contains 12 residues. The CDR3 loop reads CAWKGYPNEQFF. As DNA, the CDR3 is TGTGCCTGGAAGGGCTATCCAAATGAGCAGTTCTTC.

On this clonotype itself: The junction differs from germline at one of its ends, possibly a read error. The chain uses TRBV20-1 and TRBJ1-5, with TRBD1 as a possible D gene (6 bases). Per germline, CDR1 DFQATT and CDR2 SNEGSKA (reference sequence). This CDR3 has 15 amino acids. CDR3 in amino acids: CSARDDRISDQPQHF. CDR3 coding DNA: TGCAGTGCTAGAGACGACAGGATTAGCGATCAGCCCCAGCATTTT.

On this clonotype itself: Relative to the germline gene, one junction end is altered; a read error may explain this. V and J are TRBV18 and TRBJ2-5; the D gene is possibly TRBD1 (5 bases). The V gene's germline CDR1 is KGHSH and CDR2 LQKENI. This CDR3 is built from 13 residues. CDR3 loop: CASTPRRGETQYF. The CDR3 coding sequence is TGTGCCAGCACACCACGAAGGGGAGAGACCCAGTACTTC.

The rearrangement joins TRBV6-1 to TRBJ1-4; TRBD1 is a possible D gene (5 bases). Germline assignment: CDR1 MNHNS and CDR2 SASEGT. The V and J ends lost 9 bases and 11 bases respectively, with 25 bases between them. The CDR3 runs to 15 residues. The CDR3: CASITGRANRDKLFF. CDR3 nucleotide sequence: TGTGCCAGTATCACGGGCAGGGCGAATCGGGATAAACTGTTTTTT.

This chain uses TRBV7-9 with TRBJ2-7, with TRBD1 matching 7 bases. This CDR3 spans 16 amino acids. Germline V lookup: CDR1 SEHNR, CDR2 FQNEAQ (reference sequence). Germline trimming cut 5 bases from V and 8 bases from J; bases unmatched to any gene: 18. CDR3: CASSGCDKTGTHKQYF. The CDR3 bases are TGTGCCAGCAGCGGGTGTGACAAGACAGGGACCCACAAGCAGTACTTC.

The CDR3 DNA sequence: TGTGCCAGCAGCCCCGAAGCCCACCGCGGGCCTATCTACGAGCAGTACTTC. The encoded protein is CASSPEAHRGPIYEQYF. The chain links TRBV6-5 to TRBJ2-7; a possible D gene is TRBD2 (5 bases). CDR3 length: 17 residues. Germline loops: CDR1 MNHEY, CDR2 SVGAGI. Between the trimmed V and J ends, which lost 6 bases and 3 bases, there was a span of 24 bases.

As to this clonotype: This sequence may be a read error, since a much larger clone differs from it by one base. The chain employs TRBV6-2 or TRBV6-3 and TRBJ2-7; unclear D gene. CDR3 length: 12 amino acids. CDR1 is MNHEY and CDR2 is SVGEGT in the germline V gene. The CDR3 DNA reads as TGTGCCAGCACTTACACACGGGTCGAGCAGTACTTC. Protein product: CASTYTRVEQYF.

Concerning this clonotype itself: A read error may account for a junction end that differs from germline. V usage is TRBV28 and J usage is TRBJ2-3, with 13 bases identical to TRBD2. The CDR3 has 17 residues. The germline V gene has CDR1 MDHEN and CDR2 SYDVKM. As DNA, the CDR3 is TGTGCCAGCAGAGTACTAGCGGGGGGGCCCGGCACAGATACGCTGTATTTT. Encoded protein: CASRVLAGGPGTDTLYF.

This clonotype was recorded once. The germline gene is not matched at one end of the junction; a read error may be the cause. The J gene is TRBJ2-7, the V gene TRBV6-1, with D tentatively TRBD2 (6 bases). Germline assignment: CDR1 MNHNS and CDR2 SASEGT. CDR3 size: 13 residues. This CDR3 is CASCVEGSYEQYF. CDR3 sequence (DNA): TGTGCCAGCTGTGTGGAGGGATCCTACGAGCAGTATTTC.

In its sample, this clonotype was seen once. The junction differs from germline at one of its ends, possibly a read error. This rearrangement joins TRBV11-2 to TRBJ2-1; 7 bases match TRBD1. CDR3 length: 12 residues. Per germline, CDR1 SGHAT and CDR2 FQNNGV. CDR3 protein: CASNLGGHGQFF. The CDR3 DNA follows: TGTGCCAGCAACTTAGGGGGCCATGGGCAGTTCTTC.

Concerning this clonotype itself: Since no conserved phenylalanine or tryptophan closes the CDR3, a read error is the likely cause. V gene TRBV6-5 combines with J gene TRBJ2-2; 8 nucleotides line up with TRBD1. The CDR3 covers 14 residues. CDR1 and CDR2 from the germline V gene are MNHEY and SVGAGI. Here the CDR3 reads CASSGQGAAGALFL. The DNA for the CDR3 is TGTGCCAGCAGTGGGCAGGGGGCCGCTGGGGCGCTGTTTCTT.

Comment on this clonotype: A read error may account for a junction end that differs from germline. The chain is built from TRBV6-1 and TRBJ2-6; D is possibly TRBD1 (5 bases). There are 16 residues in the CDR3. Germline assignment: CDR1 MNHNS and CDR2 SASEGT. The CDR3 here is CTSSAEDSSGANILTF. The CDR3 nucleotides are TGTACCAGCAGTGCCGAAGACAGCTCTGGGGCCAACATCCTGACTTTC.

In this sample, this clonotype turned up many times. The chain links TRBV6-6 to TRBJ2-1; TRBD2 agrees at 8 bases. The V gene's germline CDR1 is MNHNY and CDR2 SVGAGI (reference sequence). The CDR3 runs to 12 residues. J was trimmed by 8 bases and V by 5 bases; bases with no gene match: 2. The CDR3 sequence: CASSRTSHEQFF. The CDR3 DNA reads TGTGCCAGCAGTCGGACTAGCCATGAGCAGTTCTTC.

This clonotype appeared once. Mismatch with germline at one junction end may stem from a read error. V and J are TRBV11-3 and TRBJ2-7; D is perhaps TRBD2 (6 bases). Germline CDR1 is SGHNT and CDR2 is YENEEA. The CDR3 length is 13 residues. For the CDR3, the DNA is TGCGCCAGCAGCTTGGAGGGCTGGTCGGGACAGTACTTC. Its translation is CASSLEGWSGQYF.